The next 29 T cell receptor beta chains were all read from a single sample in a study of cytomegalovirus exposure and HLA in healthy donors (dated by TCRdb to the late 2010s). The receptor library was made with the immunoSEQ multiplex PCR assay. For the multiplex PCR, a mixture combining 60 forward primers for TCR Vbeta segments and 13 reverse primers for TCR Jbeta segments was used. TCRdb holds this immuneACCESS table with in-frame rearrangements only. Some clones are missing; in checked studies, unresolved V genes explain under half, and the rest has no known cause. The sample data list roughly 130,000 clones, and approximately 85% of these were observed just once. Over 9% of the sample lies in the top ten. The sequenced material came from PBMCs. The receptors shown here come from a male donor in good health and CMV-seropositive.

The chain couples TRBV18 to TRBJ2-5, with TRBD1 matching over 8 bases. The DNA matches TRBJ2-7 better at its end, which makes the J call doubtful. The CDR3 consists of 16 residues. Germline lookup yields CDR1 KGHSH and CDR2 LQKENI. The CDR3 DNA reads as TGTGCCAGCTCACCACTAGGACAGGGCGGGACCTACGAGCAGTACTTC. It codes for CASSPLGQGGTYEQYF.

This chain links TRBV7-2 with TRBJ2-7, with D perhaps matching TRBD1 (6 bases). This CDR3 contains 12 residues. The V gene's germline CDR1 is SGHTA and CDR2 FQGNSA. V lost 5 bases and J 7 bases, leaving 12 bases between the germline ends. DNA of the CDR3: TGTGCCAGCAGCCCCGGGACAAGGGAGCAGTACTTC. Translated, it gives CASSPGTREQYF. Full variable domain (rest looked up from reference TRBV7-2 and TRBJ2-7): GAGVSQSPSNKVTEKGKDVELRCDPISGHTALYWYRQSLGQGLEFLIYFQGNSAPDKSGLPSDRFSAERTGGSVSTLTIQRTQQEDSAVYLCASSPGTREQYFGPGTRLTVT.

The CDR3: CASSQGSGGWYEQYF. CDR3 nucleotides: TGTGCCAGCAGCCAAGGTAGCGGGGGTTGGTACGAGCAGTACTTC. This chain uses TRBV7-8 with TRBJ2-7; 9 bases are a match to TRBD2. Germline loops: CDR1 SGHVS, CDR2 FQNEAQ. This CDR3 has 15 amino acids. The V gene end was trimmed by 5 bases and the J gene end by 4 bases; junction bases not matched to a gene: 9.

The count of this clone is one. V gene TRBV28 combines with J gene TRBJ2-7, with 8 bases fitting TRBD1. Unmatched junction bases numbered 12, after V lost 8 bases and J lost 6 bases. This CDR3 spans 14 amino acids. The germline V gene encodes CDR1 MDHEN and CDR2 SYDVKM. CDR3 residues: CASDGGRGLGEQYF. In DNA form, the CDR3 reads TGTGCCAGCGATGGGGGCAGGGGGCTGGGCGAGCAGTACTTC. The full variable domain, rest sourced from reference TRBV28 and TRBJ2-7, is DVKVTQSSRYLVKRTGEKVFLECVQDMDHENMFWYRQDPGLGLRLIYFSYDVKMKEKGDIPEGYSVSREKKERFSLILESASTNQTSMYLCASDGGRGLGEQYFGPGTRLTVT.

The J gene is TRBJ2-3, the V gene TRBV6-5, with 7 nucleotides matching TRBD2. Trimming cost V 6 bases and J 1 base; bases outside gene matches: 7. CDR3 length: 15 residues. Germline V lookup: CDR1 MNHEY, CDR2 SVGAGI. CDR3 in DNA: TGTGCCAGCAGGCCTAGCGGTGGGGGCACAGATACGCAGTATTTT. It codes for CASRPSGGGTDTQYF.

The chain employs TRBV19 and TRBJ2-1, with 7 bases identical to TRBD2. The germline CDR1 and CDR2 sequences are LNHDA and SQIVND (reference sequence). With V trimmed by 5 bases and J by 8 bases, 12 bases remained unmatched. The CDR3 length is 15 residues. The CDR3: CASSPTSPMGDEQFF. As DNA, the CDR3 is TGTGCCAGTAGTCCGACTAGCCCGATGGGGGATGAGCAGTTCTTC.

This chain links TRBV19 with TRBJ2-3; TRBD2 matches at 8 bases. Trimming took 1 base from V and 8 from J; bases not matched to a gene: 8. Germline CDR1 LNHDA, CDR2 SQIVND (reference sequence). The CDR3 is 15 residues long. The CDR3 DNA follows: TGTGCCAGTAGTATAGCGGACGGGAGGGGAGTTACGCAGTATTTT. Its translation is CASSIADGRGVTQYF.

CDR3 bases: TGTGCCAGCAGTCACCGGGACAGACCTTTCTCTGGGGCCAACGTCCTGACTTTC. It translates to CASSHRDRPFSGANVLTF. The chain couples TRBV27 to TRBJ2-6; 7 bases agree with TRBD1. Trimming removed 5 bases from V and 0 bases from J; junction bases left unmatched: 10. The CDR3 totals 18 residues. Germline V lookup: CDR1 MNHEY, CDR2 SMNVEV (reference sequence).

The genes are TRBV30 and TRBJ2-1; 7 positions match TRBD2. The CDR3 extends over 13 amino acids. The V gene end was trimmed by 4 bases and the J gene end by 4 bases; junction bases not matched to a gene: 4. The germline V gene encodes CDR1 GTSNPN and CDR2 SVGIG (reference sequence). The CDR3 region is CAWILGGYNEQFF. CDR3 nucleotide sequence: TGTGCCTGGATCCTCGGGGGGTACAATGAGCAGTTCTTC.

This sequence joins TRBV5-1 and TRBJ2-1; 13 nucleotides match TRBD2. Germline-derived CDR1 and CDR2 are SGHRS and YFSETQ. The trim removed 4 bases at V and 2 bases at J, leaving 12 bases unmatched. The length of the CDR3 is 19 residues. As DNA, the CDR3 is TGCGCCAGCAGCACTGGACTAGCGGGAGAAGTACCGGCCTACAATGAGCAGTTCTTC. This codes for CASSTGLAGEVPAYNEQFF.

J is TRBJ2-7 and V is TRBV30; 7 bases align to TRBD1. Germline assignment: CDR1 GTSNPN and CDR2 SVGIG (reference sequence). This CDR3 is built from 13 residues. The CDR3 DNA reads as TGTGCTACTCACCATTCAGGGGGCTACGAGCAGTACTTC. Residues: CATHHSGGYEQYF.

V usage is TRBV15 and J usage is TRBJ2-3; no firm D call. From germline, CDR1 is LNHNV and CDR2 YYDKDF (reference sequence). The CDR3 is made up of 13 amino acids. The DNA of the CDR3 is TGTGCGACCCGGGTTCCTCCGGGAGATACGCAGTATTTT. Protein sequence: CATRVPPGDTQYF.

The V call is TRBV30, the J call TRBJ2-7; 9 positions agree with TRBD2. The CDR3 length is 14 residues. Germline CDR1 is GTSNPN and CDR2 is SVGIG (reference sequence). V lost 0 bases, J lost 4 bases, and 4 bases stayed unmatched. The CDR3 here is CAWSVGTSKYEQYF. CDR3 DNA: TGTGCCTGGAGTGTAGGGACTAGCAAGTACGAGCAGTACTTC.

CDR3 loop: CAWSTLAGPQETQYF. The CDR3 region has the DNA TGTGCCTGGAGTACACTAGCGGGACCTCAAGAGACCCAGTACTTC. V gene TRBV30 combines with J gene TRBJ2-5, with TRBD2 identical over 10 bases. From germline, CDR1 is GTSNPN and CDR2 SVGIG (reference sequence). The CDR3 extends over 15 amino acids. V was clipped by 2 bases and J by 2 bases; unmatched bases: 5.

The chain carries TRBV28 and TRBJ2-1; 12 nucleotides align to TRBD1. CDR3 size: 15 residues. V shed 5 bases, J shed 4 bases, and the junction held 3 bases outside the gene matches. Per germline, CDR1 MDHEN and CDR2 SYDVKM. CDR3 sequence (DNA): TGTGCCAGCAGTCTGGGACAGGGGGCTTACAATGAGCAGTTCTTC. This sequence encodes CASSLGQGAYNEQFF.

V and J are TRBV5-1 and TRBJ1-4, with a possible D match to TRBD1 (5 bases). CDR1 SGHRS and CDR2 YFSETQ come from the germline V gene. Trimming left V 4 bases short and J 8 bases short, with 15 bases between. The CDR3 contains 14 residues. In DNA, the CDR3 is TGCGCCAGCAGCACCGGGACGGAGGGAGAAAAACTGTTTTTT. It is translated as CASSTGTEGEKLFF.

This chain links TRBV7-3 with TRBJ2-2; 9 bases are a match to TRBD2. CDR3 length equals 16 residues. Germline CDR1 reads SGHTA; CDR2 reads FQGTGA. The trim removed 1 base at V and 3 bases at J, leaving 3 bases unmatched. The CDR3 spells CASSLRLAEHTGELFF. CDR3 nucleotide sequence: TGTGCCAGCAGCTTAAGACTAGCGGAGCACACCGGGGAGCTGTTTTTT.

The rearrangement joins TRBV10-1 to TRBJ2-1, with 12 bases that match TRBD1. CDR1 and CDR2 (germline): WNHNN, SYGVQD (reference sequence). The CDR3 is 15 amino acids. J was trimmed by 8 bases and V by 7 bases; bases with no gene match: 9. The CDR3, as DNA: TGCGCCAGCATGCGCCGGGACAGGGGGCTAGATGAGCAGTTCTTC. Amino acid sequence: CASMRRDRGLDEQFF.

The CDR3 region is CASSLRGMSGRGIDEQFF. The CDR3 DNA follows: TGTGCCAGCAGCTTAAGGGGGATGAGCGGGAGAGGGATAGATGAGCAGTTCTTC. The gene calls are TRBV7-3 and TRBJ2-1, with 8 bases that match TRBD2. Per the germline V gene, CDR1 is SGHTA and CDR2 is FQGTGA. The CDR3 extends over 18 amino acids. With 1 base clipped from V and 8 bases from J, the junction kept 16 bases outside the gene matches.

In this sample, this clone turned up a few times. The genes are TRBV7-9 and TRBJ2-7; tentative D call: TRBD1 (6 bases). The germline CDR1 and CDR2 sequences are SEHNR and FQNEAQ (reference sequence). The germline V and J ends were trimmed by 5 bases and 4 bases, with 15 bases remaining between them. This CDR3 has 14 residues. CDR3 protein: CASSPWTDEYEQYF. In nucleotides, the CDR3 is TGTGCCAGCAGCCCATGGACAGACGAGTACGAGCAGTACTTC.

The genes are TRBV5-1 and TRBJ2-3; perhaps TRBD1 as D (5 bases). The CDR3 runs 12 residues. V was cut by 4 bases and J by 7 bases, with 10 bases left in between. Germline V lookup: CDR1 SGHRS, CDR2 YFSETQ. CDR3 amino acids: CASSPQGYTQYF. CDR3 nucleotide sequence: TGCGCCAGCAGCCCCCAGGGATATACGCAGTATTTT.

This clone was detected only a few times. This chain uses TRBV5-6 with TRBJ1-5; D not certain. The germline V and J ends were trimmed by 2 bases and 4 bases, with 10 bases remaining between them. CDR1 SGHDT and CDR2 YYEEEE come from the germline V gene. The CDR3 length is 14 residues. In DNA, the CDR3 is TGTGCCAGCAGCTTCTTTGGCATAAATCAGCCCCAGCATTTT. This sequence encodes CASSFFGINQPQHF.

Note on this clone: Mismatch with germline at one junction end may stem from a read error. The gene calls are TRBV11-1 and TRBJ2-2; D possibly corresponds to TRBD2 (5 bases). CDR1 is SGHAT and CDR2 is FQDESV in the germline V gene (reference sequence). The CDR3 extends over 14 amino acids. The CDR3 bases are TGTGCCAGCAGCTTCGCTGCTAACACCGGGGAGCCGTTTTTT. Its protein product is CASSFAANTGEPFF.

The chain carries TRBV28 and TRBJ2-1; 8 positions match TRBD2. The CDR3 sequence is 13 residues long. J lost 6 bases, V lost 7 bases, and 5 bases had no gene match. The germline gives CDR1 MDHEN, CDR2 SYDVKM. Here the CDR3 DNA reads TGTGCCAGCACCCCGGGACTAGGCAATGAGCAGTTCTTC. Protein: CASTPGLGNEQFF. The complete variable domain, with remaining parts taken from reference TRBV28 and TRBJ2-1, reads DVKVTQSSRYLVKRTGEKVFLECVQDMDHENMFWYRQDPGLGLRLIYFSYDVKMKEKGDIPEGYSVSREKKERFSLILESASTNQTSMYLCASTPGLGNEQFFGPGTRLTVL.

The chain joins TRBV19 to TRBJ1-1; D perhaps matches TRBD1 (5 bases). The CDR3 contains 12 residues. Trimming pared 9 bases from V and 1 base from J, leaving 9 bases between. CDR1 is LNHDA and CDR2 is SQIVND in the germline V gene (reference sequence). CDR3 sequence: CASSDRNTEAFF. The CDR3, as DNA: TGTGCCAGCAGTGACAGGAACACTGAAGCTTTCTTT.

V is TRBV27 and J is TRBJ2-1; a possible D gene is TRBD2 (6 bases). The CDR3 is 13 amino acids. Germline lookup yields CDR1 MNHEY and CDR2 SMNVEV (reference sequence). The ends were cut back, 4 bases at V and 6 bases at J, with 10 bases in the middle. The CDR3 protein is CASSSGLFNEQFF. The CDR3 nucleotides read TGTGCCAGCAGTTCGGGACTCTTCAATGAGCAGTTCTTC.

V usage is TRBV5-4 and J usage is TRBJ2-7, with D unclear. Germline V lookup: CDR1 SGHNT, CDR2 YYREEE (reference sequence). V was cut by 0 bases and J by 7 bases, with 11 bases left in between. The CDR3 totals 13 residues. The chain's CDR3 is CASSLVGYGEQYF. The CDR3 nucleotides are TGTGCCAGCAGCTTGGTAGGATACGGGGAGCAGTACTTC. The entire variable domain, with the rest obtained from reference TRBV5-4 and TRBJ2-7, is as follows: ETGVTQSPTHLIKTRGQQVTLRCSSQSGHNTVSWYQQALGQGPQFIFQYYREEENGRGNFPPRFSGLQFPNYSSELNVNALELDDSALYLCASSLVGYGEQYFGPGTRLTVT.

The V gene is TRBV4-1, the J gene TRBJ2-7; 7 nucleotides match TRBD2. The germline CDR1 and CDR2 sequences are MGHRA and YSYEKL. With V trimmed by 4 bases and J by 5 bases, 2 bases remained unmatched. CDR3 size: 12 residues. CDR3 sequence (DNA): TGCGCCAGCAGCCCAGGGAGGGACGAGCAGTACTTC. Translating it yields CASSPGRDEQYF.

In this sample, this clone turned up once. The chain has TRBV18 and TRBJ1-5; D is undetermined. Trimming stripped 5 bases from V and 4 bases from J, with 18 bases between. CDR1 and CDR2 from the germline V gene are KGHSH and LQKENI. The CDR3 is made up of 16 amino acids. The CDR3 DNA sequence: TGTGCCAGCTCAACTATCCCCTCGCGGGATAATCAGCCCCAGCATTTT. Encoded protein: CASSTIPSRDNQPQHF.